Below are 21 T cell receptor beta chains sequenced from a single sample in a study of breast tumors, draining lymph nodes, adjacent tissues. A single record per CDR3 protein comes from TCRdb applying MiXCR to the multiplex PCR reads. The table has over 15,000 distinct CDR3 sequences, around 50% seen once. What was sequenced was tumor-adjacent breast tissue. Receptors were obtained from a female donor with breast cancer. Some clones in this sample may be carry-over from other donors' samples.

To note about this clonotype: One end of the junction varies from germline; a read error may be responsible. V usage is TRBV11-2 and J usage is TRBJ2-6; D tentatively reads TRBD1 or TRBD2 (5 bases each). Germline V gene data show CDR1 as SGHAT and CDR2 as FQNNGV. The CDR3 is made up of 18 amino acids. DNA of the CDR3: TGTGCCAGCAGCATAGAGCCCGGGGCACTCTCTGGGGCCAACGTCCTGACTTTC. This sequence encodes CASSIEPGALSGANVLTF.

The V gene is TRBV12-3 or TRBV12-4, the J gene TRBJ2-7, with D possibly matching TRBD2 (6 bases). CDR3 length: 13 residues. The V end was cut by 3 bases, the J end by 5 bases, with 11 bases between. CDR3 nucleotide sequence: TGTGCCAGCAGTTTGGGAATAGCGGACGAGCAGTACTTC. Its translation is CASSLGIADEQYF.

By proportion, this clonotype is medium-sized (0.01 to 0.1%). The rearrangement uses TRBV20-1 and TRBJ2-7; TRBD2 matches 8 bases. Germline V gene lookup returns CDR1 DFQATT and CDR2 SNEGSKA (reference sequence). The CDR3 loop spans 14 amino acids. J lost 1 base, V lost 0 bases, and 2 bases had no gene match. This chain's CDR3 is CSARDQRESYEQYF. In DNA, the CDR3 is TGCAGTGCTAGAGATCAGCGGGAGTCCTACGAGCAGTACTTC.

The chain combines TRBV25-1 with TRBJ1-4; D gene uncertain. Between the trimmed V and J ends, which lost 2 bases and 8 bases, there was a span of 15 bases. The CDR3 spans 15 residues. Germline CDR1 is MGHDK and CDR2 is SYGVNS. CDR3 loop: CASSEEGYGGEKLFF. CDR3 DNA sequence: TGTGCCAGCAGTGAAGAGGGTTACGGAGGGGAAAAACTGTTTTTT.

The chain combines TRBV7-2 with TRBJ2-2; 8 bases align to TRBD2. The germline V gene encodes CDR1 SGHTA and CDR2 FQGNSA. The V and J ends lost 2 bases and 4 bases, in that order; junction bases with no gene match: 6. The CDR3 is 16 residues long. The CDR3 region has the DNA TGTGCCAGCAGCTTACGGGGGGGGATTGGCACCGGGGAGCTGTTTTTT. This translates into CASSLRGGIGTGELFF. Supplemented by reference TRBV7-2 and TRBJ2-2, the full variable domain reads GAGVSQSPSNKVTEKGKDVELRCDPISGHTALYWYRQSLGQGLEFLIYFQGNSAPDKSGLPSDRFSAERTGGSVSTLTIQRTQQEDSAVYLCASSLRGGIGTGELFFGEGSRLTVL.

This clonotype occurred many times. The V call is TRBV6-5, the J call TRBJ1-5, with 7 bases aligning to TRBD1. The CDR3 is made up of 14 amino acids. The V gene's germline CDR1 is MNHEY and CDR2 SVGAGI. With V trimmed by 6 bases and J by 7 bases, 9 bases remained unmatched. The CDR3 nucleotides read TGTGCCAGCAGCCAGACAGGGAGGGACCAGCCCCAGCATTTT. The encoded protein is CASSQTGRDQPQHF.

This rearrangement joins TRBV10-3 to TRBJ1-1; D call uncertain. Germline assignment: CDR1 ENHRY and CDR2 SYGVKD. Trimming pared 4 bases from V and 6 bases from J, leaving 21 bases between. The CDR3 contains 16 residues. DNA for the CDR3: TGTGCCATCAGTGGCCCTATAAATCCTGCGTACTCTGAAGCTTTCTTT. Translating gives CAISGPINPAYSEAFF.

The chain couples TRBV29-1 to TRBJ2-6, with D possibly TRBD1 on 6 matching bases. CDR3 length: 14 residues. Germline CDR1 and CDR2: SQVTM and ANQGSEA. V was cut by 7 bases and J by 3 bases, with 13 bases left in between. CDR3 loop: CSALQGFGANVLTF. As DNA, the CDR3 is TGCAGCGCACTACAGGGCTTTGGGGCCAACGTCCTGACTTTC.

This chain joins TRBV7-2 and TRBJ1-5; maybe TRBD1 (5 bases). The V gene lost 5 bases and the J gene lost 14 bases, with 28 bases spanning the gap. Germline CDR1 SGHTA, CDR2 FQGNSA. This CDR3 has 16 amino acids. CDR3 protein: CASSTPSGRGSSYEHF. CDR3 coding DNA: TGTGCCAGCAGCACCCCCTCGGGGCGGGGGAGCTCCTACGAGCATTTT.

This clonotype came up many times. The rearrangement links TRBV6-5 to TRBJ1-1; D uncertain. CDR1 is MNHEY and CDR2 is SVGAGI in the germline V gene. Deletions cut 6 bases from V and 1 base from J, with 9 bases between. The CDR3 is 13 residues long. As DNA, the CDR3 is TGTGCCAGCAGCCGGTCACCGAACACTGAAGCTTTCTTT. Translation: CASSRSPNTEAFF.

The chain combines TRBV12-3 or TRBV12-4 with TRBJ2-2; D gene ambiguous. CDR3 length: 14 amino acids. V lost 1 base, J lost 2 bases, and 5 bases lay in between. The CDR3 DNA reads as TGTGCCAGCAGTTTAGTTCTTAACACCGGGGAGCTGTTTTTT. Amino acids: CASSLVLNTGELFF.

Concerning this clonotype: Being one base from a much bigger clone, this may be a read error. The gene calls are TRBV5-1 and TRBJ1-1, with 11 bases fitting TRBD1. This CDR3 is 16 amino acids long. Germline CDR1 is SGHRS and CDR2 is YFSETQ. CDR3 DNA: TGCGCCAGCAGGATAAACACTGGACAGGGGGCTACTGAAGCTTCCTTT. It translates to CASRINTGQGATEASF.

This chain connects TRBV9 to TRBJ1-2; TRBD1 might be the D (6 bases). CDR1 is SGDLS, CDR2 YYNGEE, per germline. Trimming pared 7 bases from V and 7 bases from J, leaving 14 bases between. CDR3 length: 12 residues. CDR3 region: CASSIPGVGYTF. CDR3 nucleotide sequence: TGTGCCAGCTCCATCCCAGGGGTTGGCTACACCTTC. The full variable domain, its missing parts supplied by reference TRBV9 and TRBJ1-2, is DSGVTQTPKHLITATGQRVTLRCSPRSGDLSVYWYQQSLDQGLQFLIQYYNGEERAKGNILERFSAQQFPDLHSELNLSSLELGDSALYFCASSIPGVGYTFGSGTRLTVV.

This sequence joins TRBV12-3 or TRBV12-4 and TRBJ2-7; D remains unclear. The V gene lost 5 bases and the J gene lost 4 bases, with 15 bases spanning the gap. The CDR3 is made up of 14 amino acids. CDR3 DNA sequence: TGTGCCAGCAGTATCTCCAACATGGGGTACGAGCAGTACTTC. Translating gives CASSISNMGYEQYF.

As regards this clonotype: At one end, the junction sequence differs from germline, possibly due to a read error. V usage is TRBV24-1 and J usage is TRBJ2-5; D is unclear. From germline, CDR1 is KGHDR and CDR2 SFDVKD. CDR3 length equals 14 residues. CDR3 loop: CTTSDRSDSRTQYF. CDR3 nucleotides: TGTACCACCAGTGATCGGAGTGATTCGCGGACCCAGTACTTT.

This clonotype was seen many times. V is TRBV5-1 and J is TRBJ1-1, with 8 nucleotides matching TRBD1. Germline V gene data show CDR1 as SGHRS and CDR2 as YFSETQ. This CDR3 spans 15 amino acids. V was clipped by 4 bases and J by 4 bases; unmatched bases: 9. CDR3 sequence: CASSPQLTGGTEAFF. In DNA form, the CDR3 reads TGCGCCAGCAGCCCGCAACTTACAGGGGGCACTGAAGCTTTCTTT.

This clonotype was observed once. The chain is built from TRBV19 and TRBJ1-2; TRBD1 matches 7 bases. The CDR3 runs 14 residues. V lost 1 base to trimming and J lost 4 bases; unmatched junction nucleotides: 3. CDR1 and CDR2 (germline): LNHDA, SQIVND (reference sequence). CDR3 loop: CASSIASGGYGYTF. CDR3 in DNA: TGTGCCAGTAGTATAGCGTCAGGGGGCTATGGCTACACCTTC.

This chain joins TRBV9 and TRBJ2-1; D could derive from TRBD1 or TRBD2 (5 bases each). Trimming took off 7 bases at V and 10 bases at J, with 18 bases between the two ends. The germline V gene has CDR1 SGDLS and CDR2 YYNGEE. The CDR3 has 13 amino acids. The CDR3 nucleotides are TGTGCCAGCGGCGCCCCCGCGAGGGACGAGCAGTTCTTC. Translated, it gives CASGAPARDEQFF.

This clonotype was counted ten times or more. The V and J genes are TRBV4-3 and TRBJ2-1; 12 nucleotides agree with TRBD2. The J segment lost 0 bases and the V segment lost 1 base, leaving 10 bases of the junction unmatched. The CDR3 contains 20 residues. From germline, CDR1 is LGHNA and CDR2 YSLEER. The CDR3 region is CASSQGVGTSGPSSYNEQFF. The CDR3 DNA follows: TGCGCCAGCAGCCAAGGGGTCGGGACTAGCGGGCCCAGCTCCTACAATGAGCAGTTCTTC.

This rearrangement joins TRBV9 to TRBJ1-2, with 7 bases matching TRBD1. V dropped 0 bases and J dropped 5; count of bases not matched to a gene: 7. From germline, CDR1 is SGDLS and CDR2 YYNGEE. This CDR3 has 15 residues. The CDR3 nucleotides read TGTGCCAGCAGCGTAGATGACAGGGTAGGGTATGGCTACACCTTC. Encoded protein: CASSVDDRVGYGYTF.

The rearrangement joins TRBV7-9 to TRBJ2-1; 13 bases align to TRBD2. The CDR3 length is 15 residues. Germline V lookup: CDR1 SEHNR, CDR2 FQNEAQ (reference sequence). After removal of 5 bases from V and 7 bases from J, the junction contained 5 bases not matched to a gene. Written as DNA, the CDR3 is TGTGCCAGCAGCGGGACTAGCGGGACCGCTAATGAGCAGTTCTTC. This encodes CASSGTSGTANEQFF.